The 26 T cell receptor beta chains below all came from one sample that was sequenced in a study of T cells expressing NK-cell markers. With the 5' RACE reads reprocessed, TCRdb shows one record per CDR3 protein and no DNA. In total, the table holds 150,000 to 160,000 distinct CDR3 sequences. The sequencing input was blood T cells: a sorted CD56 or NKG2C T cell subset, CD4+ or CD8+ T cells, or bulk PBMC T cells (not recorded which). The receptor source for this set is a woman aged 50 to 60 in good health.

V is TRBV11-1 and J is TRBJ2-1; without DNA, the TCRdb call of TRBD2 cannot be checked. CDR1 and CDR2 (germline): SGHAT, FQDESV (reference sequence). The CDR3 covers 15 residues. The CDR3 here is CASSLMVGTSQEQFF.

This rearrangement joins TRBV20-1 to TRBJ2-3; with no DNA, the TCRdb D assignment of TRBD2 cannot be verified. In germline, CDR1 is DFQATT, CDR2 SNEGSKA (reference sequence). The CDR3 totals 18 residues. The CDR3 sequence: CSARPRLATMGYRDTQYF.

V is TRBV6-5 and J is TRBJ2-5; TCRdb proposes TRBD1, but this gene call is untestable without DNA. This CDR3 region has 16 residues. Germline CDR1 is MNHEY and CDR2 is SVGAGI. CDR3: CASSYSSEFRAETQYF.

This sequence joins TRBV7-6 and TRBJ2-1; no DNA is available, so the TRBD2 call from TCRdb remains unchecked. Germline assignment: CDR1 SGHVS and CDR2 FNYEAQ. This CDR3 comprises 18 residues. CDR3 loop: CASSLGRLGGRSYNEQFF. The variable domain in full, with the rest retrieved from reference TRBV7-6 and TRBJ2-1, is GAGVSQSPRYKVTKRGQDVALRCDPISGHVSLYWYRQALGQGPEFLTYFNYEAQQDKSGLPNDRFSAERPEGSISTLTIQRTEQRDSAMYRCASSLGRLGGRSYNEQFFGPGTRLTVL.

The chain uses TRBV12-3 or TRBV12-4 and TRBJ2-1; TCRdb designates TRBD2, a call that cannot be tested without DNA. The CDR3 totals 15 residues. The CDR3 sequence is CASRGLSGSHNEQFF.

CDR3 sequence: CASSFPGTSNTGELFF. The rearrangement joins TRBV11-1 to TRBJ2-2; TCRdb's D gene call, TRBD2, goes unchecked for lack of DNA. The CDR3 is made up of 16 amino acids. From germline, CDR1 is SGHAT and CDR2 FQDESV (reference sequence). Looking up the rest from reference TRBV11-1 and TRBJ2-2 gives the full variable domain: EAEVAQSPRYKITEKSQAVAFWCDPISGHATLYWYRQILGQGPELLVQFQDESVVDDSQLPKDRFSAERLKGVDSTLKIQPAELGDSAMYLCASSFPGTSNTGELFFGEGSRLTVL.

This sequence joins TRBV6-6 and TRBJ1-6; TCRdb proposes TRBD1, but this gene call is untestable without DNA. This CDR3 is built from 15 residues. From germline, CDR1 is MNHNY and CDR2 SVGAGI (reference sequence). CDR3 in amino acids: CATRRLGQNNSPLHF.

The gene calls are TRBV20-1 and TRBJ1-1; TCRdb's D call, TRBD1, is unchecked because there is no DNA. This CDR3 has 17 residues. Germline V gives CDR1 DFQATT, CDR2 SNEGSKA (reference sequence). CDR3 sequence reads: CSADPTGGYRARTEAFF.

This rearrangement joins TRBV7-2 to TRBJ2-3; TCRdb returns TRBD2, unconfirmable since there is no DNA. Germline V lookup: CDR1 SGHTA, CDR2 FQGNSA. CDR3 length: 14 amino acids. CDR3 amino acids: CALGGGPYADTQYF.

This chain connects TRBV7-9 to TRBJ2-2; TCRdb indicates TRBD1, and absent DNA this call remains unverified. Germline lookup yields CDR1 SEHNR and CDR2 FQNEAQ (reference sequence). The CDR3 spans 17 residues. The CDR3 reads CASSFSSLTENTGELFF.

CDR3 amino acids: CASSHAGTGLVYGYTF. The gene calls are TRBV4-1 and TRBJ1-2; TCRdb reports TRBD1, a call that lacks DNA to check it against. Germline CDR1 is MGHRA and CDR2 is YSYEKL. The CDR3 runs 16 residues.

The chain couples TRBV6-5 to TRBJ2-7; TCRdb picks TRBD1, but there is no DNA to check that call. The germline V gene encodes CDR1 MNHEY and CDR2 SVGAGI. CDR3 length: 13 amino acids. The CDR3 region is CASSYGTGKEQYF.

This sequence joins TRBV28 and TRBJ1-2; checking the TCRdb D call of TRBD1 is not possible without DNA. Germline lookup yields CDR1 MDHEN and CDR2 SYDVKM. The CDR3 totals 13 residues. This chain's CDR3 is CASSPYLGDGYTF.

The chain recombines TRBV19 with TRBJ1-4. Germline CDR1 and CDR2: LNHDA and SQIVND (reference sequence). CDR3 length equals 15 residues. CDR3 sequence reads: CASSIVAATNEKLFF.

The rearrangement uses TRBV27 and TRBJ2-1; as DNA is missing, the TRBD2 call by TCRdb cannot be tested. The CDR3 is made up of 16 amino acids. Germline V gene data show CDR1 as MNHEY and CDR2 as SMNVEV (reference sequence). CDR3 in amino acids: CASTPAGEISYNEQFF.

This chain uses TRBV29-1 with TRBJ2-5; TCRdb designates TRBD2, a call that cannot be tested without DNA. The CDR3 extends over 17 amino acids. The germline V gene encodes CDR1 SQVTM and CDR2 ANQGSEA. CDR3 amino acids: CSVEDQMASGPQETQYF.

CDR3 in amino acids: CARISGLTDTQYF. The chain links TRBV30 to TRBJ2-3; TCRdb's D call of TRBD2 is untestable without DNA. This CDR3 has 13 amino acids. Germline V gene lookup returns CDR1 GTSNPN and CDR2 SVGIG (reference sequence).

The J gene is TRBJ2-5, the V gene TRBV3-1; no DNA is available, so the TRBD1 call from TCRdb remains unchecked. Germline loops: CDR1 LGHDT, CDR2 YNNKEL (reference sequence). The CDR3 spans 14 residues. The CDR3 loop reads CASSPDTWAETQYF.

This chain joins TRBV4-1 and TRBJ1-5. The CDR3 runs to 13 residues. In germline, CDR1 is MGHRA, CDR2 YSYEKL. This CDR3 reads CASSQWSNQPQHF.

The chain has TRBV19 and TRBJ1-5. Germline V gene sequence: CDR1 LNHDA, CDR2 SQIVND (reference sequence). The CDR3 has 14 amino acids. Here the CDR3 reads CASTTKGNNQPQHF.

The gene calls are TRBV4-1 and TRBJ2-2. This CDR3 contains 17 residues. Looked up from germline, CDR1 is MGHRA and CDR2 is YSYEKL. The CDR3 loop reads CASSQDPGRLNTGELFF.

V is TRBV6-1 and J is TRBJ2-1. The length of the CDR3 is 15 residues. Germline V gene data show CDR1 as MNHNS and CDR2 as SASEGT. The CDR3 here is CASSDSRRPYNEQFF.

The gene calls are TRBV2 and TRBJ2-1; there is no DNA to check the TCRdb D call of TRBD1. The CDR3 extends over 15 amino acids. CDR1 is SNHLY and CDR2 is FYNNEI in the germline V gene. CDR3 sequence: CASSRGQFSYNEQFF.

This rearrangement joins TRBV6-6 to TRBJ2-1. The CDR3 is made up of 13 amino acids. CDR1 is MNHNY and CDR2 is SVGAGI in the germline V gene (reference sequence). The CDR3 reads CASSYGLNNEQFF.

CDR3 sequence reads: CASRDRGWETQYF. J is TRBJ2-5 and V is TRBV6-5; TCRdb selects TRBD1, and the lack of DNA leaves this call unchecked. CDR1 is MNHEY, CDR2 SVGAGI, per germline. There are 13 residues in the CDR3.

The J gene is TRBJ2-3, the V gene TRBV5-1. The CDR3 has 15 amino acids. The germline CDR1 and CDR2 sequences are SGHRS and YFSETQ. The CDR3 reads CASSLTVLQTDTQYF.